This paragraph reports one T cell receptor beta chain. No antigen is known for it. This was the immunoSEQ version 4 assay in survey mode. Some clones are missing from TCRdb's copy, which holds only in-frame ones; the method was immunoSEQ multiplex PCR. The table has 25,000 to 30,000 clones, roughly 82% seen once; the top ten hold roughly 4.5%. This sample is drawn from a study of persistence of HIV-infected CD4 T cells. In germline, CDR1 is MNHEY, CDR2 SVGAGI. This CDR3 spans 12 amino acids. Trimming removed 8 bases from V and 0 bases from J, with 7 bases in between. Cells were stimulated with CMV-infected fibroblast lysates at approximately 10 ug/mL. CD40L/CD69 double-negative CD45RO-high memory CD4+ T cells were collected.

The material was CD4+ T cells sorted from PBMCs after approximately 20-hour stimulation, obtained from a patient who received antiretroviral therapy. The clonotype originates from an adult man with HIV who was CMV-seropositive. The chain combines TRBV6-5 with TRBJ1-1, with no clear D. The CDR3 loop reads CASGRMNTEAFF. CDR3 in DNA: TGTGCCAGCGGCAGAATGAACACTGAAGCTTTCTTT.